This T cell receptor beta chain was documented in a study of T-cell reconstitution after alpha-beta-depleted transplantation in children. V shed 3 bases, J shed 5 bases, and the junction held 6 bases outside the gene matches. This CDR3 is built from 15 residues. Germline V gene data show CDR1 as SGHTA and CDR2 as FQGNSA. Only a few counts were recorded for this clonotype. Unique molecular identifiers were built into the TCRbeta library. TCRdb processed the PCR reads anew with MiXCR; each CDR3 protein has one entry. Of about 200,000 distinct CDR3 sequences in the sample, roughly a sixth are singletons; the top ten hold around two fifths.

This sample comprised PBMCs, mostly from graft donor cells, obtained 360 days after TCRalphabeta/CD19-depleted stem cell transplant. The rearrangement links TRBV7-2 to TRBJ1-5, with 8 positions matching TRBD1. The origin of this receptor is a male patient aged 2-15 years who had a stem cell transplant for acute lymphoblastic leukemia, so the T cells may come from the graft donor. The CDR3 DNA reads TGTGCCAGCAGCTTCTTAGGACAGGGCCATCAGCCCCAGCATTTT. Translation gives CASSFLGQGHQPQHF. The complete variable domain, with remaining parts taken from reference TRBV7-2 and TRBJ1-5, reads GAGVSQSPSNKVTEKGKDVELRCDPISGHTALYWYRQSLGQGLEFLIYFQGNSAPDKSGLPSDRFSAERTGGSVSTLTIQRTQQEDSAVYLCASSFLGQGHQPQHFGDGTRLSIL.